This T cell receptor beta chain came from a study of PD-1 blockade in classical Hodgkin lymphoma. Whole-study context: Intravenous nivolumab at 3 mg/kg was given to patients every 2 weeks. Study-wide results and limits: Although disease activity or prior therapy may be involved, causes of the repertoire differences remain undefined. Complete responders' baseline diversity resembled that of newly diagnosed patients.

Every patient had relapsed following autologous stem cell transplantation, and cohorts differed in brentuximab vedotin exposure. Some clones are missing from TCRdb's copy, which holds only in-frame ones; the method was immunoSEQ multiplex PCR. The sample lists roughly 32,000 clones; roughly 82% were seen once. The CDR3 has 18 amino acids. Germline V gene sequence: CDR1 SGHDT, CDR2 YYEEEE. V shed 3 bases, J shed 0 bases, and the junction held 13 bases outside the gene matches. Worth noting for this clone: Its antigen is not identified.

The V call is TRBV5-6, the J call TRBJ2-3; 7 positions agree with TRBD1. The receptor's source is a human donor with classical Hodgkin lymphoma. The material sequenced was peripheral blood mononuclear cells (PBMCs), taken at baseline. The chain's CDR3 is CASSSQLNVGQSTDTQYF. The CDR3 DNA reads as TGTGCCAGCAGCTCGCAATTGAATGTGGGACAGAGCACAGATACGCAGTATTTT.